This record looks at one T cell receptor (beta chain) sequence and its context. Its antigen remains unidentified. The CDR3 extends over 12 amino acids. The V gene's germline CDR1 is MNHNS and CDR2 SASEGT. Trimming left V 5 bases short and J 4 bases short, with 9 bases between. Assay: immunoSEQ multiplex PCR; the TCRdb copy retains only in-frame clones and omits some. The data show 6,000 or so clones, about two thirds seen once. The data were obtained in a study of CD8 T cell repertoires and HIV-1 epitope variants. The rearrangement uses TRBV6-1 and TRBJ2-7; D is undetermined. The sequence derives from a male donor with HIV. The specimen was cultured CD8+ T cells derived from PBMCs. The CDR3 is CASSPTDYEQYF. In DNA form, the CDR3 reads TGTGCCAGCAGTCCGACTGATTACGAGCAGTACTTC.